These 9 T cell receptor beta chains were sequenced from one sample in a study of blood T cells in healthy people across ages. Then a second PCR, running roughly 7 to 11 cycles, was carried out with a sample-barcoded 5' primer and a J-beta primer mix. A single record per CDR3 protein comes from TCRdb applying MiXCR to the 5' RACE reads. The sample includes about 640,000 distinct CDR3 sequences, 58% seen only once; the top ten take 30% to 45%. The sample comprised blood. The origin of the receptors is a man aged 55 to 70 in good health.

This clonotype was seen more than once but under ten times. This chain connects TRBV24-1 to TRBJ2-3; the D gene is possibly TRBD2 (6 bases). Trimming took off 4 bases at V and 6 bases at J, with 16 bases between the two ends. CDR1 and CDR2 (germline): KGHDR, SFDVKD. The CDR3 sequence is 15 residues long. The CDR3 loop is CATSDRGLARDTQYF. CDR3 DNA: TGTGCCACCAGTGACCGAGGCCTAGCGCGTGATACGCAGTATTTT.

The rearrangement joins TRBV7-2 to TRBJ1-1; 9 nucleotides line up with TRBD1. The CDR3 covers 14 residues. Germline trimming cut 3 bases from V and 9 bases from J; bases unmatched to any gene: 8. Germline-derived CDR1 and CDR2 are SGHTA and FQGNSA. CDR3 sequence reads: CASSFPPGTGKAFF. For the CDR3, the DNA is TGTGCCAGCAGCTTCCCGCCGGGGACAGGGAAAGCTTTCTTT.

The chain combines TRBV11-2 with TRBJ1-1; 9 nucleotides match TRBD1. This CDR3 is built from 15 residues. The germline CDR1 and CDR2 sequences are SGHAT and FQNNGV. After removal of 4 bases from V and 6 bases from J, the junction contained 9 bases not matched to a gene. CDR3 loop: CASSSTGGGFSEAFF. Here the CDR3 DNA reads TGTGCCAGCAGCTCCACAGGGGGCGGCTTCTCTGAAGCTTTCTTT.

V is TRBV5-1 and J is TRBJ2-5; 7 positions agree with TRBD1. The germline gives CDR1 SGHRS, CDR2 YFSETQ. The CDR3 is 15 residues long. Unmatched junction bases numbered 8, after V lost 4 bases and J lost 2 bases. The CDR3 here is CASSLNRDSQETQYF. In DNA form, the CDR3 reads TGCGCCAGCAGCCTGAATCGGGACAGTCAAGAGACCCAGTACTTC.

The chain is built from TRBV19 and TRBJ2-1; 7 positions agree with TRBD1. The V gene end was trimmed by 4 bases and the J gene end by 1 base; junction bases not matched to a gene: 10. Per the germline V gene, CDR1 is LNHDA and CDR2 is SQIVND (reference sequence). CDR3 length: 17 amino acids. This chain's CDR3 is CASSNPPGQRSYNEQFF. DNA of the CDR3: TGTGCCAGTAGTAACCCCCCGGGACAGCGATCCTACAATGAGCAGTTCTTC.

The chain couples TRBV12-3 or TRBV12-4 to TRBJ2-1; the D call may be TRBD1 or TRBD2 (5 bases each). The CDR3 runs 14 residues. V was clipped by 6 bases and J by 7 bases, with 16 bases between them. In DNA, the CDR3 is TGTGCCAGCAGCCCAGGGACCGTCGGGAATGAGCAGTTCTTC. Encoded protein: CASSPGTVGNEQFF.

Notes on this clonotype: This may come from a read error, since a much larger clone is one base off. The J gene is TRBJ2-3, the V gene TRBV5-1, with a tentative D call TRBD2 (5 bases). V was pared by 6 bases and J by 5 bases, with 25 bases between. CDR3 length: 17 amino acids. CDR1 and CDR2 (germline): SGHRS, YFSETQ. CDR3 nucleotide sequence: TGCGCCAGCAACCCCAACCCCGGAACCGCGGGTGGAGATACGCAGTATTTT. It translates to CASNPNPGTAGGDTQYF.

The V gene is TRBV27, the J gene TRBJ1-6, with 8 bases identical to TRBD1. V trimming: 2 bases; J trimming: 7 bases; junction bases outside the gene matches: 7. Germline V lookup: CDR1 MNHEY, CDR2 SMNVEV (reference sequence). The CDR3 length is 16 residues. The CDR3 DNA reads TGTGCCAGCAGTTTACGGTCGGGACAGGCAAATTCACCCCTCCACTTT. Amino acids: CASSLRSGQANSPLHF.

V usage is TRBV11-2 and J usage is TRBJ1-2; 8 nucleotides match TRBD1. V lost 5 bases, J lost 4 bases, and 6 bases stayed unmatched. The germline V gene encodes CDR1 SGHAT and CDR2 FQNNGV. The CDR3 length is 14 residues. For the CDR3, the DNA is TGTGCCAGCAGCCCGGTCGGGACAGGCTATGGCTACACCTTC. Protein product: CASSPVGTGYGYTF.